A selection of T cell receptor beta chains follows, all from one sample in a study of blood T cell repertoires in COVID-19. Profiled with immunoSEQ multiplex PCR; TCRdb holds only in-frame clones, not every one. The table records 300,000 to 450,000 clones, roughly 90% of them present only once. Material: peripheral blood. These receptors were taken from a woman between 55 and 75 years old with COVID-19, enrolled during active disease. Each CDR3 is given without its conserved first and last residue. For some rows the clone size is stated as once, few or many, or as a class when expanded; others skip it.

abundance: -
v_gene: TRBV4-2
CDR3aa: ASSQGRTSGGFSTDTQY

abundance: few
v_gene: TRBV7-9
CDR3aa: ASSPPTGADTEAF

abundance: -
v_gene: TRBV28
CDR3aa: ASSTGNPGPLH

abundance: -
v_gene: TRBV15
CDR3aa: ATSRVRAGEETQY

abundance: -
v_gene: TRBV28
CDR3aa: ALKTGRQPQH

abundance: once
v_gene: TRBV7-3
CDR3aa: ASRGQGPNSPLH

abundance: -
v_gene: TRBV2
CDR3aa: ASREGLAVTDTQY

abundance: -
v_gene: TRBV6-1
CDR3aa: ASSDREMAGYT

abundance: -
v_gene: TRBV4-2
CDR3aa: ASSQGVAGGNSYEQY

abundance: once
v_gene: TRBV28
CDR3aa: ASRGSLNTGELF

abundance: -
v_gene: TRBV9
CDR3aa: ASSVRRFYGYT

abundance: -
v_gene: TRBV7-2
CDR3aa: ASSSEGGQGETQY

abundance: -
v_gene: TRBV3-1/TRBV3-2
CDR3aa: ASSLRQGEAF

abundance: -
v_gene: TRBV14
CDR3aa: ASSHSFPTDTQY

abundance: -
v_gene: TRBV19
CDR3aa: ASNQDGLSGNTIY

abundance: -
v_gene: TRBV28
CDR3aa: ASGPNRGQSTDTQY

abundance: -
v_gene: TRBV5-6
CDR3aa: ASSLDKQSSYNEQF

abundance: -
v_gene: TRBV3-1/TRBV3-2
CDR3aa: ASSPRRGFYGYT

abundance: -
v_gene: TRBV27
CDR3aa: ASSLRGGRDNQPQH

abundance: -
v_gene: TRBV5-1
CDR3aa: ASSHPAMSDTIY

abundance: -
v_gene: TRBV5-1
CDR3aa: ASSLGPTEIYGYT

abundance: once
v_gene: TRBV7-2
CDR3aa: ASSSGTSPAYEQY

abundance: -
v_gene: TRBV6-5
CDR3aa: ASSWDREMNTEAF

abundance: -
v_gene: TRBV7-9
CDR3aa: ASSLKTDGYT

abundance: -
v_gene: TRBV29-1
CDR3aa: SVEFGIGQHGYT

abundance: -
v_gene: TRBV7-2
CDR3aa: ASSSQGSSYEQY

abundance: -
v_gene: TRBV24-1
CDR3aa: ATRRQGHSGNTIY

abundance: -
v_gene: TRBV13
CDR3aa: ASSGLRGPKETQY

abundance: -
v_gene: TRBV27
CDR3aa: ASSPHSQNTEAF

abundance: few
v_gene: TRBV6-6
CDR3aa: AIASGFPQPQH